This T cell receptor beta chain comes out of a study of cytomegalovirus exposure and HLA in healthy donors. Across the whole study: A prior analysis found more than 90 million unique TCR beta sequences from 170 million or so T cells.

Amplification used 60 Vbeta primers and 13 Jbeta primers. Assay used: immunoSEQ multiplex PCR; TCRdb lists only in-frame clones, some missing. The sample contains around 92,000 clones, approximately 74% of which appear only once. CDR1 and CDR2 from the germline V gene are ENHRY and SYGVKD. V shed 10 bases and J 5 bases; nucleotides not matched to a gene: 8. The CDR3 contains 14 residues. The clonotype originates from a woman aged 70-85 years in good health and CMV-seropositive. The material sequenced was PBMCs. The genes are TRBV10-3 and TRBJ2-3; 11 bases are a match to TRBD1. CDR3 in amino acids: CATSGQGARDTQYF. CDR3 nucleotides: TGTGCCACCTCAGGACAGGGGGCAAGAGATACGCAGTATTTT.